Below, 7 T cell receptor beta chains from the same sample are listed, as sequenced in a study of T cell responses to AZD1222 COVID-19 vaccine. Profiled with immunoSEQ multiplex PCR; TCRdb holds only in-frame clones, not every one. The table has 70,000 or so clones, approximately 90% seen once. Here the sequenced sample was peripheral blood, taken on day 0 of AZD1222 vaccination. The receptors stem from an adult in good health.

The chain joins TRBV4-3 to TRBJ1-2, with D possibly TRBD1 on 6 matching bases. CDR3 length: 16 residues. The germline gives CDR1 LGHNA, CDR2 YSLEER. V lost 2 bases to trimming and J lost 4 bases, with 17 bases between them. CDR3 DNA: TGCGCCAGCAGCCAAAGTGGACAGAGACTTGCCTATGGCTACACCTTC. Residues: CASSQSGQRLAYGYTF.

The CDR3 nucleotides read TGTGCCAGCTCACCACCTTCAAATTCACCCCTCCACTTT. Amino acid sequence: CASSPPSNSPLHF. The chain links TRBV18 to TRBJ1-6; D unclear. Trimming pared 0 bases from V and 7 bases from J, leaving 4 bases between. Germline CDR1 is KGHSH and CDR2 is LQKENI. The CDR3 is 13 amino acids.

As DNA, the CDR3 is TGTGCCAGCAGCGAGGGACAGTCAAGCGCTAACTATGGCTACACCTTC. It yields the protein CASSEGQSSANYGYTF. The chain couples TRBV2 to TRBJ1-2; 7 positions agree with TRBD1. CDR3 length equals 16 residues. CDR1 is SNHLY and CDR2 is FYNNEI in the germline V gene. The ends lost 6 bases at V and 0 bases at J; junction bases unmatched: 10.

This clone was counted only a few times. This chain links TRBV30 with TRBJ2-2, with D possibly matching TRBD1 (6 bases). Trimming shortened V by 2 bases and J by 6 bases, and 10 bases separated the two germline ends. CDR3 length: 13 residues. Germline CDR1 and CDR2: GTSNPN and SVGIG (reference sequence). CDR3 DNA sequence: TGTGCCTGGAGTCAGGGGAGCGCCGGGGAGCTGTTTTTT. Translation gives CAWSQGSAGELFF.

The rearrangement uses TRBV19 and TRBJ1-5, with D tentatively TRBD1 (6 bases). Germline lookup yields CDR1 LNHDA and CDR2 SQIVND (reference sequence). This CDR3 has 13 residues. Trimming pared 4 bases from V and 7 bases from J, leaving 11 bases between. This CDR3 reads CASSKGDFQPQHF. In DNA, the CDR3 is TGTGCCAGTAGTAAGGGGGATTTCCAGCCCCAGCATTTT.

This rearrangement joins TRBV7-9 to TRBJ1-5; 7 bases line up with TRBD1. Germline assignment: CDR1 SEHNR and CDR2 FQNEAQ (reference sequence). V lost 3 bases and J lost 6; bases outside the gene matches: 5. The CDR3 runs 14 residues. CDR3 amino acids: CASSFDRESQPQHF. The CDR3, as DNA: TGTGCCAGCAGCTTCGACAGGGAATCTCAGCCCCAGCATTTT.

V gene TRBV30 combines with J gene TRBJ1-2; D uncertain. The V and J ends lost 3 bases and 4 bases respectively, with 6 bases between them. This CDR3 is 11 amino acids long. Germline lookup yields CDR1 GTSNPN and CDR2 SVGIG (reference sequence). The CDR3 loop is CAWRHLYGYTF. The CDR3 bases are TGTGCCTGGAGGCACCTCTATGGCTACACCTTC. The whole variable domain, filled in from reference TRBV30 and TRBJ1-2, reads SQTIHQWPATLVQPVGSPLSLECTVEGTSNPNLYWYRQAAGRGLQLLFYSVGIGQISSEVPQNLSASRPQDRQFILSSKKLLLSDSGFYLCAWRHLYGYTFGSGTRLTVV.